These T cell receptor beta chains were read from a single sample in a study of blood T cell repertoires in COVID-19. The protocol was immunoSEQ multiplex PCR, while the TCRdb copy is restricted to in-frame clones and leaves out a portion. Of fewer than 75,000 clones listed, roughly 91% were seen once; the top ten hold approximately 1.5%. Sequencing was done on a sample of peripheral blood. Receptors originate from a man aged 55 to 70 with acute or convalescent COVID-19. Both conserved end residues are part of each CDR3. D genes are given only for firm matches. Expanded clones are given a class, and other clones once, few, many or no size at all.

size | D | J | V | DNA | CDR3
. | TRBD1 | TRBJ2-6 | TRBV27 | TGTGCCAGCAGCTTACAGGGGGCTCGGGCCAACGTCCTGACTTTC | CASSLQGARANVLTF
once | TRBD1 | TRBJ2-1 | TRBV11-1 | TGTGCCAGCAGCTCGGAACAGGGGTTCTACAATGAGCAGTTCTTC | CASSSEQGFYNEQFF
. | TRBD1 | TRBJ1-3 | TRBV6-5 | TGTGCCAGCAGCGTCGGGACAGGGGGAAACACCATATATTTT | CASSVGTGGNTIYF
. | . | TRBJ2-2 | TRBV19 | TGTGCCAGTAGTATAGGCGGTTGGGGGCGCATCACCGGGGAGCTGTTTTTT | CASSIGGWGRITGELFF
. | . | TRBJ2-3 | TRBV6-5 | TGTGCCAGCAAGGCAGGGTGGACAGATACGCAGTATTTT | CASKAGWTDTQYF
. | . | TRBJ2-3 | TRBV5-1 | TGCGCCAGCAGCTTATCAGGGTCAGATACGCAGTATTTT | CASSLSGSDTQYF
. | . | TRBJ2-1 | TRBV9 | TGTGCCAGCAGCGTAGCAGGAGGAGGGGATGAGCAGTTCTTC | CASSVAGGGDEQFF
. | TRBD1 | TRBJ2-7 | TRBV3-1/TRBV3-2 | TGTGCCAGCAGCCCCGGGACAGGCATCACCTACGAGCAGTACTTC | CASSPGTGITYEQYF
. | TRBD2 | TRBJ2-7 | TRBV6-6 | TGTGCCAGCAGTTCACCCGGGGGGGGACTAATCTACGAGCAGTACTTC | CASSSPGGGLIYEQYF
. | . | TRBJ1-3 | TRBV2 | TGTGCCAGCAGTAGACTAGGTGGAAACACCATATATTTT | CASSRLGGNTIYF
. | . | TRBJ2-7 | TRBV10-2 | TGCGCCAGCGGCGAAGGGGGTACCTACGAGCAGTACTTC | CASGEGGTYEQYF
. | TRBD1 | TRBJ1-3 | TRBV2 | TGTGCCAGCAGTTACGGACAGGGGGCTGGAAACACCATATATTTT | CASSYGQGAGNTIYF
. | TRBD1 | TRBJ1-4 | TRBV2 | TGTGCCAGCCTCCGGGACAGGGAAGGAAAACTGTTTTTT | CASLRDREGKLFF
. | TRBD1 | TRBJ1-6 | TRBV18 | TGTGCCAGCTCCGCAACAGGGGTTTTTTCACCCCTCCACTTT | CASSATGVFSPLHF
. | TRBD1 | TRBJ2-3 | TRBV19 | TGTGCCAGTAGCCGGGACAGGGGGGATACGCAGTATTTT | CASSRDRGDTQYF
. | TRBD1 | TRBJ1-6 | TRBV13 | TGTGCCAGCAGCTTAAGGAGGCCGCAAAGCCGGGACAGTAATTCACCCCTCCACTTT | CASSLRRPQSRDSNSPLHF
. | . | TRBJ1-6 | TRBV11-2 | TGTGCCAGCAGCTTTGGGGGGATCTCACCCCTCCACTTT | CASSFGGISPLHF